The 6 T cell receptor beta chains listed next were all sequenced from one sample in a study of identifying expanded T cells in peripheral blood. The protocol was immunoSEQ multiplex PCR, while the TCRdb copy is restricted to in-frame clones and leaves out a portion. The repertoire holds 60,000 to 70,000 clones, about 89% seen once, with around 4.8% in the top ten. The sample taken for sequencing was blood. The receptors here all came from a person aged 18 to 70 in good health.

V usage is TRBV11-2 and J usage is TRBJ1-5; the D is unclear. The V and J ends lost 1 base and 2 bases respectively, with 12 bases between them. Germline CDR1 is SGHAT and CDR2 is FQNNGV. There are 16 residues in the CDR3. CDR3 region: CASSLGVGVGNQPQHF. The CDR3, as DNA: TGTGCCAGCAGCTTAGGGGTCGGGGTAGGCAATCAGCCCCAGCATTTT.

The V call is TRBV27, the J call TRBJ1-4, with D hard to call. Between the trimmed V and J ends, which lost 5 bases and 7 bases, there was a span of 11 bases. Per germline, CDR1 MNHEY and CDR2 SMNVEV (reference sequence). The length of the CDR3 is 13 residues. Written as DNA, the CDR3 is TGTGCCAGCAGTCCCCCTGTGAGTGAAAAACTGTTTTTT. It encodes CASSPPVSEKLFF.

V and J are TRBV27 and TRBJ1-5; 9 bases are shared with TRBD1. CDR1 is MNHEY and CDR2 is SMNVEV in the germline V gene (reference sequence). The CDR3 loop spans 17 amino acids. V lost 5 bases and J lost 0; bases outside the gene matches: 8. CDR3 in DNA: TGTGCCAGCAGTCTAATGGGACAGGGATATAGCAATCAGCCCCAGCATTTT. Protein: CASSLMGQGYSNQPQHF.

This clone has only one observation. The chain recombines TRBV10-2 with TRBJ1-4, with 7 bases lining up with TRBD1. Germline V gives CDR1 WSHSY, CDR2 SAAADI. V dropped 3 bases and J dropped 8; count of bases not matched to a gene: 12. The length of the CDR3 is 16 residues. CDR3 bases: TGCGCCAGCAGTGATCTAGTTTCAGGGGGTCGGGAAAAACTGTTTTTT. It encodes CASSDLVSGGREKLFF.

The chain is built from TRBV16 and TRBJ2-5, with no clear D. V lost 5 bases, J lost 2 bases, and 21 bases lay in between. Germline V CDR1 and CDR2: KGHSY, FQNENV. This CDR3 spans 17 amino acids. This CDR3 reads CASSSPRAGPKQETQYF. The DNA of the CDR3 is TGTGCCAGCAGCTCGCCTCGGGCAGGTCCCAAACAAGAGACCCAGTACTTC.

This sequence joins TRBV25-1 and TRBJ2-1; 11 bases align to TRBD2. CDR3 size: 15 residues. The V segment lost 4 bases and the J segment 8 bases; nucleotides outside the gene matches: 7. The germline gives CDR1 MGHDK, CDR2 SYGVNS. CDR3 bases: TGTGCCAGCAGTGGCACTAGCGGGAGACTCTATGAGCAGTTCTTC. It yields the protein CASSGTSGRLYEQFF.